This T cell receptor (beta chain) emerged from a study of T-cell reconstitution after alpha-beta-depleted transplantation in children. Library preparation (for TCRbeta) was performed with unique molecular identifiers. TCRdb used MiXCR to reprocess the PCR reads, holding one entry per CDR3 protein. The top ten hold 2% to 3% of the sample, which has hundreds of thousands of distinct CDR3 sequences, about 11% seen once. CDR3 length equals 13 residues. Germline loops: CDR1 KGHSH, CDR2 LQKENI. Concerning this clonotype: A read error likely explains this, since a far larger clone differs by one base.

The sample here was PBMCs from the stem cell graft donor, taken from the stem cell graft. This chain connects TRBV18 to TRBJ1-1, with D possibly being TRBD1 (6 bases). This receptor was obtained from a human donor who donated a stem cell graft to a child with acute lymphoblastic leukemia. This chain's CDR3 is CATSLDRNTEAFF. In DNA, the CDR3 is TGTGCCACCTCACTGGACAGGAACACTGAAGCTTTCTTT.